What follows describes a single T cell receptor beta chain. What it binds is unknown. The sample belongs to a study of Graves' ophthalmopathy and Graves' hyperthyroidism. Findings and caveats of the study: Most expanded clonotypes in thyroid above 0.001 frequency also showed up in blood.

For repertoire sequencing, the TCR beta CDR3 regions were amplified from RNA transcripts. Second-round multiplex PCR followed a first-round RT-PCR using HTBI primers. One entry per CDR3 protein, called by TCRdb with MiXCR from the multiplex PCR reads. The data show hundreds of thousands of distinct CDR3 sequences, around 20% seen once. Germline V lookup: CDR1 MGHRA, CDR2 YSYEKL. This CDR3 is built from 16 residues. Trimming cost V 1 base and J 10 bases, with 23 bases left between them. Patients with other autoimmune diseases, uncontrolled infections, pregnancy or lactation were excluded. The sample consisted of peripheral blood. The rearrangement uses TRBV4-1 and TRBJ2-7, with a tentative D call TRBD2 (5 bases). The TCR sequence derives from a woman between 18 and 29 years old with stable Graves' hyperthyroidism. The CDR3 loop reads CASSQASAAAPPNQYF. The DNA for the CDR3 is TGCGCCAGCAGCCAAGCCTCAGCGGCAGCCCCTCCTAATCAGTACTTC.